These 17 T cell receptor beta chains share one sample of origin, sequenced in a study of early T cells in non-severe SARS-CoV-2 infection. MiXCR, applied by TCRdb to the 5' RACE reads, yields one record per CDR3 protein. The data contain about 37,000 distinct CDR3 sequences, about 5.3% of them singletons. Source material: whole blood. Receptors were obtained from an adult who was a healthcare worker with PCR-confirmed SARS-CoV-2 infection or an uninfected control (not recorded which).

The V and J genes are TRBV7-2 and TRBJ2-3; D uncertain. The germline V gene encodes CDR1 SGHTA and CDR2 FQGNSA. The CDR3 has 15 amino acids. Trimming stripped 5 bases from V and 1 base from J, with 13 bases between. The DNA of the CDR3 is TGTGCCAGCAGCACCTACTCGTCGGGCACAGATACGCAGTATTTT. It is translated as CASSTYSSGTDTQYF.

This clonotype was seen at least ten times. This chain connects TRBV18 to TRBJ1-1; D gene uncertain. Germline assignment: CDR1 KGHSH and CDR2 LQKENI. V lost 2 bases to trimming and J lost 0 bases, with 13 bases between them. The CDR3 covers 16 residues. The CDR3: CASSPATAAMNTEAFF. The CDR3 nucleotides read TGTGCCAGCTCACCAGCGACGGCGGCCATGAACACTGAAGCTTTCTTT.

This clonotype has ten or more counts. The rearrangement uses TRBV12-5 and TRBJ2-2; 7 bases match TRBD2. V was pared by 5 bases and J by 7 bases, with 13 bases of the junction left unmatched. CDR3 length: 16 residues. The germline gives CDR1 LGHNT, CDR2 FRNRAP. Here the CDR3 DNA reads TGTGCTAGTGGTCCTTGGGACTATGGAACTGGCGGGGAGCTGTTTTTT. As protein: CASGPWDYGTGGELFF.

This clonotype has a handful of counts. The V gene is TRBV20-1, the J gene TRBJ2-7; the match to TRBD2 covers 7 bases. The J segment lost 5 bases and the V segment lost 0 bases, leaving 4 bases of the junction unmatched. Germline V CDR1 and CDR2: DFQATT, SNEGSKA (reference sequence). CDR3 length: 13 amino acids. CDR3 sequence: CSARDEAGDEQYF. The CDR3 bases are TGCAGTGCTAGAGATGAGGCGGGAGACGAGCAGTACTTC.

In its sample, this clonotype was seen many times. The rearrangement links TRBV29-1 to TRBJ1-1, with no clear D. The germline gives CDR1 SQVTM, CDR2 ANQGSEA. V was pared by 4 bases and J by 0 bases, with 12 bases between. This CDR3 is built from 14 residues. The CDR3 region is CSVVFRDLNTEAFF. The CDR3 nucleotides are TGCAGCGTTGTTTTTCGGGATCTGAACACTGAAGCTTTCTTT. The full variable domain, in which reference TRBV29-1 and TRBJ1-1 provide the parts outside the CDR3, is SAVISQKPSRDICQRGTSLTIQCQVDSQVTMMFWYRQQPGQSLTLIATANQGSEATYESGFVIDKFPISRPNLTFSTLTVSNMSPEDSSIYLCSVVFRDLNTEAFFGQGTRLTVV.

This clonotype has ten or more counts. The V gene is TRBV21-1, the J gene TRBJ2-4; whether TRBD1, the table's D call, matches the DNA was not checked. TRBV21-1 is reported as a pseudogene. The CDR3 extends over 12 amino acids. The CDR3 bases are TGTGCCAGCAGCAAGGGGGAAAACATTCAGTACTTC. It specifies CASSKGENIQYF.

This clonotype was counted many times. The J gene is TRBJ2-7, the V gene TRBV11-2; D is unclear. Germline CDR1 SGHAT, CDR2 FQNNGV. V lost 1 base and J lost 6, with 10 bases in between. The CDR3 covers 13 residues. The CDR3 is CASSLGGFLEQYF. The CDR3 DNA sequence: TGTGCCAGCAGCTTAGGTGGATTCCTCGAGCAGTACTTC.

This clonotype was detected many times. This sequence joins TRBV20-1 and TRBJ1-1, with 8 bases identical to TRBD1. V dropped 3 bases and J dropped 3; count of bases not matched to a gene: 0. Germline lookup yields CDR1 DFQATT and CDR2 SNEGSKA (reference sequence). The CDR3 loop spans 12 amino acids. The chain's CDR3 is CSARTGDTEAFF. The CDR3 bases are TGCAGTGCTAGGACAGGGGACACTGAAGCTTTCTTT.

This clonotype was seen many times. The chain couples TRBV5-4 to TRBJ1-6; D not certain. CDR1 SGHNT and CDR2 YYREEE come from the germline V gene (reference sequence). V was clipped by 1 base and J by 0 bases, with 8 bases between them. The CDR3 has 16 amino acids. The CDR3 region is CASSLKESSYNSPLHF. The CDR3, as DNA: TGTGCCAGCAGCTTGAAGGAGAGCTCCTATAATTCACCCCTCCACTTT.

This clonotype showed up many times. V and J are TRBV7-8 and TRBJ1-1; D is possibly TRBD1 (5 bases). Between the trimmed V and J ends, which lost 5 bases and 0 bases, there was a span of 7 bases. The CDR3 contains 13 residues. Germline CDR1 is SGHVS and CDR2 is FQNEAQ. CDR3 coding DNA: TGTGCCAGCAGCAGACAGCTGAACACTGAAGCTTTCTTT. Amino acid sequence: CASSRQLNTEAFF. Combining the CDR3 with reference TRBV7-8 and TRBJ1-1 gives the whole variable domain GAGVSQSPRYKVAKRGQDVALRCDPISGHVSLFWYQQALGQGPEFLTYFQNEAQLDKSGLPSDRFFAERPEGSVSTLKIQRTQQEDSAVYLCASSRQLNTEAFFGQGTRLTVV.

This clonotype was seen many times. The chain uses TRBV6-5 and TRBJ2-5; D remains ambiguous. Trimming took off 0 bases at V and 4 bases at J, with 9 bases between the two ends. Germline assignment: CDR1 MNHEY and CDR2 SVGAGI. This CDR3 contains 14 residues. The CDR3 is CASSYSTYSETQYF. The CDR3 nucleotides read TGTGCCAGCAGTTACTCGACTTACTCAGAGACCCAGTACTTC.

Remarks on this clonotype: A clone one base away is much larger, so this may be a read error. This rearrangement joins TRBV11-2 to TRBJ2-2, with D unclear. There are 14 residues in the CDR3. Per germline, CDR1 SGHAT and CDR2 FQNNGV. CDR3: CASGLVSNTGELFF. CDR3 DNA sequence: TGTGCCAGCGGCTTAGTTTCAAACACCGGGGAGCTGTTTTTT.

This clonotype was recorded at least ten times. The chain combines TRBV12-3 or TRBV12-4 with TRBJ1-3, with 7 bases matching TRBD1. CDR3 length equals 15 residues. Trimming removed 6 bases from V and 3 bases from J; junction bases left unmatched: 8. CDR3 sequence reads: CASRKTGPDGNTIYF. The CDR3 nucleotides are TGTGCCAGCAGAAAGACAGGGCCAGATGGAAACACCATATATTTT.

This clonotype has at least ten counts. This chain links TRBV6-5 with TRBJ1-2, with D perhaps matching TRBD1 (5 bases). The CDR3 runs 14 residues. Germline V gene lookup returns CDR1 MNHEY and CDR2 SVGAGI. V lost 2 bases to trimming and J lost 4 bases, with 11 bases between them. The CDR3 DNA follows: TGTGCCAGCAGTTACGGAGGGGTAGCCTATGGCTACACCTTC. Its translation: CASSYGGVAYGYTF.

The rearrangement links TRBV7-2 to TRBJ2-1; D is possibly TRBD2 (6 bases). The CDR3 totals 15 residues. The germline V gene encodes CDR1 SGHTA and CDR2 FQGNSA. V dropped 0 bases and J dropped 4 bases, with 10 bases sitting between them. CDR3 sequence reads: CASSLARDFYNEQFF. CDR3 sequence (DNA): TGTGCCAGCAGCTTAGCCCGGGACTTTTACAATGAGCAGTTCTTC.

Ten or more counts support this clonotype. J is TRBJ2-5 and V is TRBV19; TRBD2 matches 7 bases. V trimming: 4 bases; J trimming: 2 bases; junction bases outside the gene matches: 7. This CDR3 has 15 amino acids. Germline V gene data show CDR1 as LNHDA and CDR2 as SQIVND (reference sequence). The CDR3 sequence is CASSTGSGLQETQYF. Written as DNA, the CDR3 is TGTGCCAGTAGTACAGGCTCGGGACTACAAGAGACCCAGTACTTC.

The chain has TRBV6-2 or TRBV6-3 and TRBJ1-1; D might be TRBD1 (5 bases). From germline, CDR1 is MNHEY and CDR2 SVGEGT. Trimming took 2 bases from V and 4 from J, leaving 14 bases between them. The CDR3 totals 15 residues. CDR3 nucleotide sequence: TGTGCCAGCAGTTACGGCGGGGCCAGGGCCACTGAAGCTTTCTTT. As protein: CASSYGGARATEAFF.